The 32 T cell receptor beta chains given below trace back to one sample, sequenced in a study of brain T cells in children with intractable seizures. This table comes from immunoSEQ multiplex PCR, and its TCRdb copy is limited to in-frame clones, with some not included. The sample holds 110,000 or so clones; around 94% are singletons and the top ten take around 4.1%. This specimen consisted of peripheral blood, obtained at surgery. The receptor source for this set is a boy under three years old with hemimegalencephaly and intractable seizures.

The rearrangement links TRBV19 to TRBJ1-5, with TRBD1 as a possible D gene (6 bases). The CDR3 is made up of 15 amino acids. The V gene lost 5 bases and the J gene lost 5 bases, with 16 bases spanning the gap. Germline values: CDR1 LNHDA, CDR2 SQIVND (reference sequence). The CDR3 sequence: CASSWPQGWDQPQHF. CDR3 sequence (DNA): TGTGCCAGTAGTTGGCCTCAGGGGTGGGATCAGCCCCAGCATTTT. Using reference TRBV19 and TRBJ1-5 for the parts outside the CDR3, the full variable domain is DGGITQSPKYLFRKEGQNVTLSCEQNLNHDAMYWYRQDPGQGLRLIYYSQIVNDFQKGDIAEGYSVSREKKESFPLTVTSAQKNPTAFYLCASSWPQGWDQPQHFGDGTRLSIL.

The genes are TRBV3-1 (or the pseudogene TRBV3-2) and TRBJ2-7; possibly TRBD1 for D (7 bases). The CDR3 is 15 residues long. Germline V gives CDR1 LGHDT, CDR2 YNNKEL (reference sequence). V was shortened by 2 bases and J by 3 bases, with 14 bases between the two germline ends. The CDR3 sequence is CASSQRRAGGYEQYF. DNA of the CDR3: TGTGCCAGCAGCCAACGGAGGGCAGGGGGCTACGAGCAGTACTTC.

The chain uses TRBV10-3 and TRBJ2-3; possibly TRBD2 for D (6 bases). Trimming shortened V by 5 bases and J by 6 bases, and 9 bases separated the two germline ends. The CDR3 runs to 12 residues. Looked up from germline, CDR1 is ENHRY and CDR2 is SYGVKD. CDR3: CAISYRGDTQYF. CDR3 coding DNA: TGTGCCATCAGTTACCGGGGGGATACGCAGTATTTT.

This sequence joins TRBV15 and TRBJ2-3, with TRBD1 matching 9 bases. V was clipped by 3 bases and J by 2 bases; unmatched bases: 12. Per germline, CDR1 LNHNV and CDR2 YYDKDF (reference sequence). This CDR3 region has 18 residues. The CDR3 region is CATSSAMGTGPFTDTQYF. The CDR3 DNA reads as TGTGCCACCAGCAGTGCCATGGGGACAGGGCCATTCACAGATACGCAGTATTTT.

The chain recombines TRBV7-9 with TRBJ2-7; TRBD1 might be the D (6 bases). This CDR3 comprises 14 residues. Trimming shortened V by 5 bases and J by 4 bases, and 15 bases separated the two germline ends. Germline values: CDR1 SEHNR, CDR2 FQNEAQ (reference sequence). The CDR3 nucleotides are TGTGCCAGCAGCCCCACGGTCGGGACATACGAGCAGTACTTC. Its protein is CASSPTVGTYEQYF.

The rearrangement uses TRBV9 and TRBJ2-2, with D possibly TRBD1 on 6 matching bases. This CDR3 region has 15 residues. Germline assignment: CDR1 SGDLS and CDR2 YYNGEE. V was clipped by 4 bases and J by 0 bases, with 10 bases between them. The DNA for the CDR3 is TGTGCCAGCAGCCCACAGGGTTCGAACACCGGGGAGCTGTTTTTT. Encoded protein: CASSPQGSNTGELFF.

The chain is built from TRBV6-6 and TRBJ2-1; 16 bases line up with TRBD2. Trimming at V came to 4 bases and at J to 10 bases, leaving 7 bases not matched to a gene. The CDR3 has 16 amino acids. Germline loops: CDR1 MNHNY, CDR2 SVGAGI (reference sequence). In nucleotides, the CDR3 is TGTGCCAGCAGTTCCGGGACTAGCGGGAGGGTAAGGGAGCAGTTCTTC. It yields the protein CASSSGTSGRVREQFF.

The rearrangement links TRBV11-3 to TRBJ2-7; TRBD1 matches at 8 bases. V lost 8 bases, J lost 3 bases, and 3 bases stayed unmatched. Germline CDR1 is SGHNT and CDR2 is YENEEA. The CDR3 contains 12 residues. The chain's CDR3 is CASGGQGYEQYF. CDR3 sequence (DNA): TGTGCCAGCGGAGGACAGGGCTACGAGCAGTACTTC.

CDR3 protein: CASSPEGAVSSYEQYF. CDR3 coding DNA: TGTGCCAGCAGCCCCGAGGGGGCGGTATCCTCCTACGAGCAGTACTTC. V is TRBV9 and J is TRBJ2-7, with 7 positions matching TRBD1. V shed 4 bases, J shed 0 bases, and the junction held 10 bases outside the gene matches. The length of the CDR3 is 16 residues. Germline CDR1 is SGDLS and CDR2 is YYNGEE.

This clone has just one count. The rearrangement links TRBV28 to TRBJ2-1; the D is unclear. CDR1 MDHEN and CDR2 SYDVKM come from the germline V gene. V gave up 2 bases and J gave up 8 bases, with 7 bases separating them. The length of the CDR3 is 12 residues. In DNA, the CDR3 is TGTGCCAGCAGTTTAGCGCCGGATGAGCAGTTCTTC. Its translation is CASSLAPDEQFF.

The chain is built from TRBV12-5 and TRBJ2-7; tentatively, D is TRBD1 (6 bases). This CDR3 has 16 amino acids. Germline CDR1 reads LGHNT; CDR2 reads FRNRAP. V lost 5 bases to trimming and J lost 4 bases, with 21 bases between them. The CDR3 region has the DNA TGTGCTAGTGGTAAGCAACAGGGAATTCGGCCATACGAGCAGTACTTC. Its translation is CASGKQQGIRPYEQYF.

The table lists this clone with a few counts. In DNA form, the CDR3 reads TGTGCCAGCAGCTTATATACCGGGGAGCTGTTTTTT. The encoded protein is CASSLYTGELFF. V is TRBV5-6 and J is TRBJ2-2; D remains ambiguous. Trimming left V 2 bases short and J 5 bases short, with 4 bases between. Germline loops: CDR1 SGHDT, CDR2 YYEEEE. There are 12 residues in the CDR3.

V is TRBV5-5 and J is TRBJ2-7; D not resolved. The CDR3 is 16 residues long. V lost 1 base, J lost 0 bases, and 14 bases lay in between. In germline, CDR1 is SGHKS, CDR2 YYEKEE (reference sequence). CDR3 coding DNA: TGTGCCAGCAGCTTGAAAATGATTACTTACTCCTACGAGCAGTACTTC. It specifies CASSLKMITYSYEQYF.

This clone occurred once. The chain's CDR3 is CASSRLWLNEQFF. In DNA, the CDR3 is TGTGCCAGCAGCCGACTTTGGCTCAATGAGCAGTTCTTC. The rearrangement uses TRBV2 and TRBJ2-1; D uncertain. Per the germline V gene, CDR1 is SNHLY and CDR2 is FYNNEI. Trimming pared 6 bases from V and 6 bases from J, leaving 12 bases between. The CDR3 is 13 amino acids. Complete variable domain (other parts from reference TRBV2 and TRBJ2-1): EPEVTQTPSHQVTQMGQEVILRCVPISNHLYFYWYRQILGQKVEFLVSFYNNEISEKSEIFDDQFSVERPDGSNFTLKIRSTKLEDSAMYFCASSRLWLNEQFFGPGTRLTVL.

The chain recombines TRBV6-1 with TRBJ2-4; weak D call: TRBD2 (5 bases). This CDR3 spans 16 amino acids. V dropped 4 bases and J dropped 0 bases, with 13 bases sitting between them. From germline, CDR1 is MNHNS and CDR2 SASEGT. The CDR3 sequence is CASSVRGKVAKNIQYF. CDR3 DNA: TGTGCCAGCAGTGTTAGAGGGAAGGTAGCCAAAAACATTCAGTACTTC.

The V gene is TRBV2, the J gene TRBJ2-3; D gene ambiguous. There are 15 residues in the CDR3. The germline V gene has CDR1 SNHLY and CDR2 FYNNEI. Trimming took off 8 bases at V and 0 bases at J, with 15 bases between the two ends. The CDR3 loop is CASPGVFTSTDTQYF. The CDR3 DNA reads TGTGCCAGCCCTGGGGTCTTTACTAGCACAGATACGCAGTATTTT.

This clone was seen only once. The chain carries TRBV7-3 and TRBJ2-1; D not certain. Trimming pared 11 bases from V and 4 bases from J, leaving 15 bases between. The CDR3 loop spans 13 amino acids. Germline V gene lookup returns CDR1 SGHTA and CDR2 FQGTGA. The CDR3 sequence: CASADGEYNEQFF. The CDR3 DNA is TGTGCCTCAGCTGACGGTGAATACAATGAGCAGTTCTTC.

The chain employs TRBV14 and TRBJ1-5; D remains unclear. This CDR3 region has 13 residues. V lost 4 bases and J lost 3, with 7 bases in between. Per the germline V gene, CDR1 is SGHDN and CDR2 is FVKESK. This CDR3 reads CASSRTANQPQHF. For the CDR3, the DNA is TGTGCCAGCAGCCGAACGGCCAATCAGCCCCAGCATTTT.

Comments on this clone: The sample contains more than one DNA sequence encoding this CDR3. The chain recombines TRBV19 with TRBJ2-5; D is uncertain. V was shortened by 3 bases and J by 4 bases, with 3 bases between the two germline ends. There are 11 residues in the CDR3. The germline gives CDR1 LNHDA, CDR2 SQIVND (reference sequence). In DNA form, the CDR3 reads TGTGCCAGTAGTATTGCAGAGACCCAGTACTTC. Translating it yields CASSIAETQYF.

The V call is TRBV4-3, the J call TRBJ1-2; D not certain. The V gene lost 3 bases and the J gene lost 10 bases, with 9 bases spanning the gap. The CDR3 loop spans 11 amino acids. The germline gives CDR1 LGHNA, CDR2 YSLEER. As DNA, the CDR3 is TGCGCCAGCAGCCACGGACTTAACTACACCTTC. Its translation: CASSHGLNYTF.

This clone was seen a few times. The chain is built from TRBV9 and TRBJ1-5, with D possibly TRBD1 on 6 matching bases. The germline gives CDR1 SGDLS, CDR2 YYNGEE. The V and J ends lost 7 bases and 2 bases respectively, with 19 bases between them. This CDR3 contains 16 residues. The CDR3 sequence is CASCKSWGAGNQPQHF. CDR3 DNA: TGTGCCAGCTGCAAAAGCTGGGGGGCTGGCAATCAGCCCCAGCATTTT. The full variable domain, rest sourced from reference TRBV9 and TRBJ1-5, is DSGVTQTPKHLITATGQRVTLRCSPRSGDLSVYWYQQSLDQGLQFLIQYYNGEERAKGNILERFSAQQFPDLHSELNLSSLELGDSALYFCASCKSWGAGNQPQHFGDGTRLSIL.

The CDR3 coding sequence is TGTGCCAGCAGTATTAACGGGGGGAGCAATCAGCCCCAGCATTTT. This translates into CASSINGGSNQPQHF. The chain carries TRBV28 and TRBJ1-5, with D possibly TRBD1 on 5 matching bases. V shed 5 bases and J shed 1 base, with 12 bases lying between them. There are 15 residues in the CDR3. The germline V gene has CDR1 MDHEN and CDR2 SYDVKM.

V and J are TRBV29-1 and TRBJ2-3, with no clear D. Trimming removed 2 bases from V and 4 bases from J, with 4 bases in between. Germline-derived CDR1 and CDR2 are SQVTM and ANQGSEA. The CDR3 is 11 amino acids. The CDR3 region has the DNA TGCAGCGTTGAACAGGCAGATACGCAGTATTTT. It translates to CSVEQADTQYF.

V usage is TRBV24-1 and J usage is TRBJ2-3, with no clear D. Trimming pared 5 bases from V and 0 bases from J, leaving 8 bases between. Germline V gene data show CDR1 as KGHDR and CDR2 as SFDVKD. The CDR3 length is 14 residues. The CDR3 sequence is CATSGRSSTDTQYF. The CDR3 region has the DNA TGTGCCACCAGTGGTCGCTCTAGCACAGATACGCAGTATTTT.

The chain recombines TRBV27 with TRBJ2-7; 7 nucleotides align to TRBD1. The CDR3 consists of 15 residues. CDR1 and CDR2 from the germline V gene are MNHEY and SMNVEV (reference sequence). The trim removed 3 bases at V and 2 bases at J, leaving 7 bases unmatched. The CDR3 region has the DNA TGTGCCAGCAGTTTTAGGGGGCTGAGTCCCTACGAGCAGTACTTC. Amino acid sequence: CASSFRGLSPYEQYF.

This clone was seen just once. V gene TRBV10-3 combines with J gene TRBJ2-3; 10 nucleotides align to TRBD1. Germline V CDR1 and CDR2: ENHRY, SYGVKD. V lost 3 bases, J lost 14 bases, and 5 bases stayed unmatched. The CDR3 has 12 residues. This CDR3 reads CAISDAGQGTYF. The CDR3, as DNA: TGTGCCATCAGTGACGCGGGACAGGGGACGTATTTT.

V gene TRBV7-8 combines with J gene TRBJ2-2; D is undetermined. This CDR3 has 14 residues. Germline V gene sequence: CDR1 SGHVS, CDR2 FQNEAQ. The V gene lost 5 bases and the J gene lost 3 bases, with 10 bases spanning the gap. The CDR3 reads CASSPAPYTGELFF. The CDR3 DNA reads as TGTGCCAGCAGCCCGGCTCCCTACACCGGGGAGCTGTTTTTT. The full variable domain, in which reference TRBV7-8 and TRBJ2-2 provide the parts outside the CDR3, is GAGVSQSPRYKVAKRGQDVALRCDPISGHVSLFWYQQALGQGPEFLTYFQNEAQLDKSGLPSDRFFAERPEGSVSTLKIQRTQQEDSAVYLCASSPAPYTGELFFGEGSRLTVL.

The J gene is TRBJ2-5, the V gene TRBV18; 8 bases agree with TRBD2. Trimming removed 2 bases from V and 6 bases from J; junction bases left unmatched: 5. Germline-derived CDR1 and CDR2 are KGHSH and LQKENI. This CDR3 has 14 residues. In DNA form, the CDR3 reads TGTGCCAGCTCACCAGGGACTAGTTCGAAGACCCAGTACTTC. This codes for CASSPGTSSKTQYF. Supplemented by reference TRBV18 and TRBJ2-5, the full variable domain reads NAGVMQNPRHLVRRRGQEARLRCSPMKGHSHVYWYRQLPEEGLKFMVYLQKENIIDESGMPKERFSAEFPKEGPSILRIQQVVRGDSAAYFCASSPGTSSKTQYFGPGTRLLVL.

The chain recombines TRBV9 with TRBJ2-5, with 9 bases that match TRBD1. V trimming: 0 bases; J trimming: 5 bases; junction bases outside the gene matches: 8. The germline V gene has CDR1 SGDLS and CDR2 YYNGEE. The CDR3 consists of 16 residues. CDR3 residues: CASSVEGQGNVETQYF. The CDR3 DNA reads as TGTGCCAGCAGCGTAGAAGGACAGGGGAACGTGGAGACCCAGTACTTC.

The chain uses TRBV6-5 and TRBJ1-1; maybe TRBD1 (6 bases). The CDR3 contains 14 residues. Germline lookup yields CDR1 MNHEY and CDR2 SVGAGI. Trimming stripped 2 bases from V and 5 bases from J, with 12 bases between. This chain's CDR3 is CASSYRQRGTEAFF. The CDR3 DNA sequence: TGTGCCAGCAGTTACCGGCAAAGGGGGACTGAAGCTTTCTTT.

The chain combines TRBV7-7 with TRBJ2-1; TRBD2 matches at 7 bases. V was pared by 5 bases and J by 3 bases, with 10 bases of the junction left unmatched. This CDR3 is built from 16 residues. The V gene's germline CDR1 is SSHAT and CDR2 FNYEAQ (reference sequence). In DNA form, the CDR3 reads TGTGCCAGCAGCCCTCGACTAGCTCCGAGCTACAATGAGCAGTTCTTC. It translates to CASSPRLAPSYNEQFF.

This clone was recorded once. CDR3 residues: CSVGQGALYNYGYTF. CDR3 nucleotide sequence: TGCAGCGTTGGACAGGGGGCTCTCTATAACTATGGCTACACCTTC. The chain links TRBV29-1 to TRBJ1-2, with 10 bases aligning to TRBD1. CDR1 and CDR2 from the germline V gene are SQVTM and ANQGSEA. The CDR3 runs to 15 residues. The V gene end was trimmed by 4 bases and the J gene end by 1 base; junction bases not matched to a gene: 6.